The entry below describes one T cell receptor (beta chain). Its cognate antigen is unknown. This entry comes from a study of vaccination and CD4 T cells after COVID-19. Study overall: Convalescent donors were composed of six males and four females, of whom two were Hispanic. Overlapping SARS-CoV-2, HCoV-NL63, HCoV-OC43 and HCoV-229E spike peptides stimulated the cells.

Treatment defined: approximately 10-day PBMC culture with coronavirus spike peptide pools or control peptides (ViraFEST assay). Sequencing of cultured CD4+ T cell DNA used the Oncomine TCR Beta short-read assay. The template was genomic DNA from cultured CD4+ T cells. One entry per CDR3 protein, called by TCRdb with MiXCR from the PCR reads. This sample carries some 19,000 distinct CDR3 sequences, 60% to 80% of them seen once, and the ten largest clones take under 30%. CDR1 is GTSNPN and CDR2 is SVGIG in the germline V gene (reference sequence). The CDR3 has 15 amino acids. The V gene end was trimmed by 1 base and the J gene end by 5 bases; junction bases not matched to a gene: 9.

Sample: CD4+ T cells from blood, cultured in vitro, taken before SARS-CoV-2 vaccination. J is TRBJ1-2 and V is TRBV30, with TRBD1 matching 8 bases. This receptor was identified in a human donor who received a COVID-19 vaccine. CDR3 residues: CAWSARTGPGYGYTF. Here the CDR3 DNA reads TGTGCCTGGAGTGCGCGGACAGGGCCCGGGTATGGCTACACCTTC.